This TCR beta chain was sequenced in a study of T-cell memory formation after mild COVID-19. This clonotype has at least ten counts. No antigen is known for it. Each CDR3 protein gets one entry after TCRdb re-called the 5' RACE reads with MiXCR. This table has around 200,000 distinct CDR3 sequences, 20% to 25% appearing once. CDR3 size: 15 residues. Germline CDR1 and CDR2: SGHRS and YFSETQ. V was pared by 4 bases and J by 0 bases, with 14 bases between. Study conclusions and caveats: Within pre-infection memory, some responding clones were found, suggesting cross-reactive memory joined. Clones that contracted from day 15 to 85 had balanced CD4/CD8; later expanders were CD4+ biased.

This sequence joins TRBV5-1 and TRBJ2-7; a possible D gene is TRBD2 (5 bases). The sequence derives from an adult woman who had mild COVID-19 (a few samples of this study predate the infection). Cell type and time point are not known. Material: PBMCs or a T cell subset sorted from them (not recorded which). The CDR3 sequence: CASSPDGESSYEQYF. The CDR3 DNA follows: TGCGCCAGCAGCCCCGACGGGGAAAGCTCCTACGAGCAGTACTTC.